This T cell receptor beta chain was obtained from a study of T cell responses to AZD1222 COVID-19 vaccine. General study results and limits: Breadth and depth of Spike-specific TCRs rose after two AZD1222 doses.

This CDR3 has 20 amino acids. Only in-frame clones appear in the TCRdb table, and some are missing; sequencing was by immunoSEQ multiplex PCR. The sample shows more than 75,000 clones, 90% of them seen only once. In the case of this clone: Its antigen is unknown.

The chain employs TRBV21-1 and TRBJ2-7; TRBD2, as called in the table, went unchecked against the DNA. TRBV21-1 has pseudogene status. This receptor was taken from an adult in good health. The material was peripheral blood, obtained on day 0 of AZD1222 vaccination. The CDR3 DNA reads as TGTGCCAGCAGCAAAGGTCGGGGAATCACTAGCGGGACGATGGACTACGAGCAGTACTTC. Protein sequence: CASSKGRGITSGTMDYEQYF.